This paragraph covers one T cell receptor (beta chain) sequence. Its cognate antigen has yet to be identified. Base qualities are not provided; no much larger clone lies one nucleotide away. This entry is derived from a study of shared clonotypes between healthy human individuals (dated by TCRdb to about 2020). Some background on the complete study: A couple of women and three men aged 18 to 49 years were included in the cohort. For each donor, CD4 naive and CD4 memory were each run on three plates, CD8 naive on two plates, and CD8 memory on one plate. Blood TCR repertoires of roughly five healthy adults were deeply sequenced to estimate repertoire size and the extent of clonotype sharing between individuals. Different laboratories and diverse techniques were used to prepare libraries and sequence TCR repertoires, to increase sequencing depth and limit assay-specific biases. Per donor, leukapheresis produced somewhere between about 0.94 and 9 billion PBMCs.

The donors were healthy, HIV-negative adults with no recently reported acute infections or vaccinations. All donors were Caucasian adults living in Nashville, Tennessee, USA. CD4+ T cells were enriched by magnetic negative selection, after which naive cells were positively selected on CD45RA and the negative fraction was taken as the memory subset. Blood was obtained by leukapheresis, after which PBMCs were separated by Ficoll-Histopaque density gradient centrifugation and cryopreserved in liquid nitrogen vapor phase. Purity and quantity of every magnetically sorted T cell population were checked by analytical flow cytometry. Genomic DNA was isolated from every sorted fraction and measured by UV absorbance on a Nanodrop 2000c. TCR CDR3 regions were amplified from genomic DNA by multiplex PCR using the deep immunoSEQ assay. Extracted genomic DNA from each cell subset was spread evenly across all wells of several immunoSEQ 96-well plates, with each plate serving as a replicate. For sorted subsets, 150 to 250 ng genomic DNA, equal to 30,000 to 35,000 T cell genomes, was loaded into each replicate PCR. Purified libraries were measured with a Qubit 3.0 fluorometer, size-checked on a Bioanalyzer 2100, and measured again with the KAPA Library Quantification kit. Every immunoSEQ 96-well plate was sequenced on a dedicated single-read 150-cycle Illumina NextSeq 550 flow cell. On the study's bioinformatics: Because the immunoSEQ output held only junctional sequences and lacked quality scores, the filtering could not match the filtering applied to full-length reads. Sequences were annotated with PyIR, a Python wrapper for IgBLAST v1.9, and V/J genes and CDR3 were assigned using IMGT germline references. Reads were removed for weak V/J assignments (E-value above 1e-6), missing CDR3, stop codons, out-of-frame junctions, or ambiguous translated residues. V3J clonotypes were defined as sequences sharing the same inferred V gene, J gene, and CDR3 amino acid sequence. The percentage overlap between two repertoires was calculated by dividing the number of shared unique clonotypes by the size of the smaller repertoire. Richness of each repertoire was evaluated using RTK rarefaction, the Chao1 estimator, and Recon v2.1 estimates of unobserved clonotypes. For all TCRbeta clonotypes obtained by the gDNA method from several donors, generation probabilities were computed with OLGA. The immuneACCESS repertoire file appears here via TCRdb, limited to in-frame rearrangements. These files lack a portion of the clones; in checked studies, under half of the deficit traces to unresolved V genes, and the cause of the others is not known. The DNA was the basis for D and trimming; V, J and clone size are from that table. This sample has around 2.1 million clones in its table, and more than 90% of those were observed once. Over 0.1% of the sample comes from the top ten.

Per the germline V gene (reference sequence), SGHNT is the CDR1 and YYREEE is the CDR2. There are 13 amino acids in the CDR3, from cysteine to phenylalanine inclusive. Just the 39-base CDR3 DNA is kept, in frame starting at base 1. V is reduced by 2 bases and J by 4 bases, leaving a spacing of 8 bases between them. Study-wide conclusions, independent of this receptor: Even with the large sequencing depth, rarefaction of the sorted-subset datasets indicated that sequencing was incomplete. Pairwise subsampling led to the expectation that sequencing depth would affect the degree of clonotype sharing among donors. Compared with non-shared clonotypes, clonotypes shared by all four sorted-subset donors had higher generation probabilities. Across a handful of donors, 5% to 6% of naive CD4, approximately 4% of naive CD8, under 2.5% of memory CD4, and under 0.45% of memory CD8 clonotypes were shared. Sampling was restricted to blood, and TCR repertoires in tissues likely differ from the TCR repertoires found in blood. Because the study included only a small number of donors, the genetic and exposure-history diversity represented was limited. Larger estimated clonotype richness was generally found for naive subsets than for memory subsets.

Source material: naive CD4+ T cells sorted from blood. According to the study, the label for this sample's cell subset or site signals: CD45RA+ positively selected. This receptor was taken from a man aged 18 to 29 in good health. The chain employs TRBV5-4 and TRBJ2-3; the D gene cannot be named for sure. The DNA sequence is given as TGTGCCAGCAGCTTAAGGGCTTCAGATACGCAGTATTTT. This is translated as CASSLRASDTQYF.